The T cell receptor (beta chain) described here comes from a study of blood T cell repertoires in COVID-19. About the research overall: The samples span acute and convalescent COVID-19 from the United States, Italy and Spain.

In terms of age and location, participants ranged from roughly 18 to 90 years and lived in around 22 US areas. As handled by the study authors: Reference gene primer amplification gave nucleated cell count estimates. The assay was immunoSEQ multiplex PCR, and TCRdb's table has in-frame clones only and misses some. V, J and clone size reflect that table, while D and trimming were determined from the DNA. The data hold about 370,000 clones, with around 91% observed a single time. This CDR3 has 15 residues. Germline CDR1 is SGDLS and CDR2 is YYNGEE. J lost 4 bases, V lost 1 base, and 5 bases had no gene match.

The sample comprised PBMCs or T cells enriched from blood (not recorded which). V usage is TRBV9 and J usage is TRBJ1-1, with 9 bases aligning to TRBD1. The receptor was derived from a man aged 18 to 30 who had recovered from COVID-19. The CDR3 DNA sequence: TGTGCCAGCAGCGTAACAGGGGGCGGTGGCACTGAAGCTTTCTTT. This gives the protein CASSVTGGGGTEAFF. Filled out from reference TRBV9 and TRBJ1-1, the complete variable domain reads DSGVTQTPKHLITATGQRVTLRCSPRSGDLSVYWYQQSLDQGLQFLIQYYNGEERAKGNILERFSAQQFPDLHSELNLSSLELGDSALYFCASSVTGGGGTEAFFGQGTRLTVV.